Following are 20 T cell receptor beta chains from one sample sequenced in a study of T cell changes during pregnancy in multiple sclerosis. Sequencing used immunoSEQ multiplex PCR; TCRdb keeps in-frame clones, though not all of them. The sample lists about 93,000 clones; 80% to 95% were seen once. The sequencing here drew on peripheral blood, taken after pregnancy. These receptors came from a female donor with multiple sclerosis, enrolled in a pregnancy study.

The chain couples TRBV12-5 to TRBJ2-3; D may be TRBD2 (7 bases). The CDR3 contains 19 residues. The germline V gene encodes CDR1 LGHNT and CDR2 FRNRAP. The germline V and J ends were trimmed by 3 bases and 3 bases, with 25 bases remaining between them. The CDR3 reads CASGFQKGGGLYGTDTQYF. The CDR3 DNA reads TGTGCTAGTGGTTTCCAAAAGGGGGGGGGCCTGTATGGGACAGATACGCAGTATTTT.

V and J are TRBV7-9 and TRBJ2-1; possible D gene TRBD1, 6 bases. The CDR3 has 15 amino acids. CDR1 is SEHNR and CDR2 is FQNEAQ in the germline V gene (reference sequence). The V end lost 4 bases, the J end lost 4 bases, and 14 bases lay between the germline ends. The CDR3 DNA reads as TGTGCCAGCAGCTCCTCCGGACAGCCTTACAATGAGCAGTTCTTC. It translates to CASSSSGQPYNEQFF.

This clone was seen once. The chain has TRBV19 and TRBJ1-5, with 7 bases identical to TRBD1. After removal of 5 bases from V and 2 bases from J, the junction contained 9 bases not matched to a gene. Per germline, CDR1 LNHDA and CDR2 SQIVND (reference sequence). This CDR3 is built from 16 residues. CDR3 amino acids: CASSLTGNQGNQPQHF. In DNA form, the CDR3 reads TGTGCCAGTAGTTTGACAGGGAATCAGGGCAATCAGCCCCAGCATTTT.

The chain has TRBV19 and TRBJ2-1; 7 positions agree with TRBD2. CDR1 is LNHDA, CDR2 SQIVND, per germline (reference sequence). The CDR3 is 15 residues long. With V trimmed by 9 bases and J by 4 bases, 12 bases remained unmatched. The DNA for the CDR3 is TGTGCCAGCGAGGCGGGGGATGGCCGATACAATGAGCAGTTCTTC. Translating it yields CASEAGDGRYNEQFF.

The chain links TRBV5-8 to TRBJ2-1; 7 bases line up with TRBD1. Germline V gene sequence: CDR1 SGHTS, CDR2 YDEGEE. J lost 8 bases, V lost 4 bases, and 12 bases had no gene match. The CDR3 is 15 amino acids. The CDR3 DNA follows: TGTGCCAGCAGCGCTTCAAGACAGGGTGACTATGAGCAGTTCTTC. Encoded protein: CASSASRQGDYEQFF.

This chain links TRBV18 with TRBJ1-4, with D maybe TRBD1 (6 bases). This CDR3 spans 15 amino acids. Trimming left V 0 bases short and J 6 bases short, with 11 bases between. CDR1 and CDR2 (germline): KGHSH, LQKENI. CDR3 residues: CASSPPGGEDEKLFF. DNA of the CDR3: TGTGCCAGCTCACCACCAGGGGGAGAAGATGAAAAACTGTTTTTT.

V and J are TRBV30 and TRBJ1-5, with D unresolved. The germline CDR1 and CDR2 sequences are GTSNPN and SVGIG (reference sequence). The CDR3 sequence is 14 residues long. V dropped 3 bases and J dropped 3 bases, with 12 bases sitting between them. This CDR3 reads CAWRGDTSNQPQHF. Written as DNA, the CDR3 is TGTGCCTGGAGGGGAGACACCTCCAATCAGCCCCAGCATTTT.

This clone was seen only once. The rearrangement joins TRBV7-9 to TRBJ1-1, with D possibly TRBD1 on 5 matching bases. The germline V and J ends were trimmed by 5 bases and 7 bases, with 14 bases remaining between them. The CDR3 length is 13 residues. Germline V gives CDR1 SEHNR, CDR2 FQNEAQ (reference sequence). The CDR3 region is CASSRGTENEAFF. DNA of the CDR3: TGTGCCAGCAGCCGCGGGACTGAAAATGAAGCTTTCTTT.

The genes are TRBV5-1 and TRBJ2-2; D might be TRBD2 (6 bases). Trimming left V 4 bases short and J 1 base short, with 17 bases between. Germline-derived CDR1 and CDR2 are SGHRS and YFSETQ. The CDR3 contains 17 residues. CDR3 loop: CASSADGGVMNTGELFF. DNA for the CDR3: TGCGCCAGCAGCGCCGACGGCGGGGTAATGAACACCGGGGAGCTGTTTTTT.

The sample holds a few counts of this clone. The rearrangement joins TRBV30 to TRBJ1-1; D may be TRBD1 (5 bases). V was clipped by 4 bases and J by 4 bases, with 10 bases between them. The CDR3 length is 12 residues. In germline, CDR1 is GTSNPN, CDR2 SVGIG (reference sequence). CDR3 in amino acids: CAWTWGVTEAFF. DNA for the CDR3: TGTGCCTGGACCTGGGGGGTCACTGAAGCTTTCTTT.

This chain uses TRBV25-1 with TRBJ2-7; 10 nucleotides match TRBD1. Unmatched junction bases numbered 9, after V lost 3 bases and J lost 7 bases. This CDR3 is built from 15 residues. CDR1 and CDR2 from the germline V gene are MGHDK and SYGVNS. DNA for the CDR3: TGTGCCAGCAGTGATCCTCGACAGGGGGCAGGGGAGCAGTACTTC. Protein sequence: CASSDPRQGAGEQYF.

This clone was detected only once. V usage is TRBV7-9 and J usage is TRBJ1-2; 7 positions match TRBD1. Germline V lookup: CDR1 SEHNR, CDR2 FQNEAQ (reference sequence). V shed 4 bases, J shed 1 base, and the junction held 6 bases outside the gene matches. This CDR3 contains 15 residues. CDR3 sequence (DNA): TGTGCCAGCAGCTCGACAGGGCTGGATAACTATGGCTACACCTTC. The encoded protein is CASSSTGLDNYGYTF.

The chain links TRBV13 to TRBJ2-7; no reliable D call. Looked up from germline, CDR1 is PRHDT and CDR2 is FYEKMQ (reference sequence). Between the trimmed V and J ends, which lost 1 base and 6 bases, there was a span of 7 bases. The CDR3 is 12 amino acids. The CDR3 is CASSLDSPEQYF. CDR3 DNA sequence: TGTGCCAGCAGCTTAGACAGCCCCGAGCAGTACTTC.

This chain links TRBV7-9 with TRBJ1-5; TRBD1 is a possible D gene (5 bases). Trimming removed 8 bases from V and 1 base from J, with 9 bases in between. From germline, CDR1 is SEHNR and CDR2 FQNEAQ (reference sequence). This CDR3 is built from 13 residues. The DNA of the CDR3 is TGTGCCAGCGGCCGACAGAGCAATCAGCCCCAGCATTTT. This translates into CASGRQSNQPQHF.

The J gene is TRBJ1-2, the V gene TRBV7-3; 7 positions match TRBD1. In germline, CDR1 is SGHTA, CDR2 FQGTGA. The CDR3 has 13 amino acids. V shed 4 bases, J shed 7 bases, and the junction held 6 bases outside the gene matches. The DNA of the CDR3 is TGTGCCAGCAGCTATACAGGGGCAACTGGCTACACCTTC. Amino acids: CASSYTGATGYTF.

The V gene is TRBV9, the J gene TRBJ2-7; 8 nucleotides line up with TRBD1. The CDR3 contains 16 residues. V trimming: 4 bases; J trimming: 3 bases; junction bases outside the gene matches: 12. Looked up from germline, CDR1 is SGDLS and CDR2 is YYNGEE. As DNA, the CDR3 is TGTGCCAGCAGCCCATATGGGGCAGGGGGCTTCTACGAGCAGTACTTC. It is translated as CASSPYGAGGFYEQYF.

The rearrangement uses TRBV6-5 and TRBJ2-7; TRBD2 aligns across 8 bases. Germline-derived CDR1 and CDR2 are MNHEY and SVGAGI. The CDR3 spans 15 residues. V trimming: 7 bases; J trimming: 0 bases; junction bases outside the gene matches: 8. The CDR3, as DNA: TGTGCCAGCACCTCCCCGGGGGGGGACTCCTACGAGCAGTACTTC. This sequence encodes CASTSPGGDSYEQYF.

V and J are TRBV7-9 and TRBJ2-7; the match to TRBD2 covers 7 bases. Trimming took 5 bases from V and 2 from J; bases not matched to a gene: 15. CDR1 is SEHNR and CDR2 is FQNEAQ in the germline V gene (reference sequence). This CDR3 spans 17 amino acids. Here the CDR3 DNA reads TGTGCCAGCAGCCGAACTTCCGGGGGGTTCGCCACCTACGAGCAGTACTTC. Translation gives CASSRTSGGFATYEQYF.

The gene calls are TRBV27 and TRBJ1-5, with D perhaps TRBD1 (5 bases). Germline V lookup: CDR1 MNHEY, CDR2 SMNVEV (reference sequence). This CDR3 spans 15 amino acids. V gave up 4 bases and J gave up 0 bases, with 10 bases separating them. The CDR3 loop is CASSSFDSSNQPQHF. The CDR3 DNA sequence: TGTGCCAGCAGTTCCTTCGACAGTAGCAATCAGCCCCAGCATTTT.

J is TRBJ2-7 and V is TRBV2; 8 nucleotides match TRBD2. Germline CDR1 and CDR2: SNHLY and FYNNEI. The CDR3 consists of 17 residues. J was trimmed by 1 base and V by 1 base; bases with no gene match: 9. DNA of the CDR3: TGTGCCAGCAGTGAAGGTATAGCGGGGCCCCCTTCCTACGAGCAGTACTTC. It codes for CASSEGIAGPPSYEQYF.